The next 16 T cell receptor beta chains were all read from a single sample in a study of T-cell reconstitution after alpha-beta-depleted transplantation in children (dated by TCRdb to about 2016). Libraries were made using PCR. Sequencing relied on an Illumina HiSeq 2500. TCR library preparation used molecular barcoding, with unique molecular identifiers applied to normalize quantification of the TCRbeta repertoire. The raw public reads went through TCRdb reprocessing: fastp at Q25, MiXCR clone calling, in-frame beta chains kept. Each entry is one CDR3 protein sequence, shown with its most common DNA and genes. In all, the sample holds 450,000 to 500,000 distinct CDR3 sequences, and under 15% of those were seen once. Clones ranked in the top ten supply about 5% of the sample. The sequencing used PBMCs from the stem cell graft donor, collected from the stem cell graft. Every receptor here comes from a human donor who donated a stem cell graft to a child with combined immunodeficiency.

The CDR3 DNA follows: TGTGCCAGCAGCTTAGAGTATACGCAGTATTTT. Translating gives CASSLEYTQYF. The chain employs TRBV7-9 and TRBJ2-3; no reliable D call. In germline, CDR1 is SEHNR, CDR2 FQNEAQ (reference sequence). V lost 1 base, J lost 7 bases, and 3 bases lay in between. There are 11 residues in the CDR3.

This clonotype has only a few counts. J is TRBJ2-1 and V is TRBV7-8; no reliable D call. This CDR3 has 14 residues. Germline lookup yields CDR1 SGHVS and CDR2 FQNEAQ. V shed 1 base and J shed 5 bases, with 9 bases lying between them. The CDR3 region has the DNA TGTGCCAGCAGCTTAGTTCGGTCACACAATGAGCAGTTCTTC. This sequence encodes CASSLVRSHNEQFF.

This clonotype was recorded only once. This chain links TRBV7-2 with TRBJ2-7; TRBD1 matches at 8 bases. J was trimmed by 7 bases and V by 5 bases; bases with no gene match: 13. Germline V lookup: CDR1 SGHTA, CDR2 FQGNSA. The CDR3 has 15 residues. CDR3 amino acids: CASSPRPDRAGEQYF. The CDR3 DNA reads as TGTGCCAGCAGCCCCCGCCCGGACAGGGCAGGGGAGCAGTACTTC.

This clonotype showed up many times. The rearrangement uses TRBV2 and TRBJ2-3, with a weak D call TRBD2 (6 bases). CDR3 length: 15 amino acids. V lost 1 base and J 0 bases, leaving 8 bases between the germline ends. Germline-derived CDR1 and CDR2 are SNHLY and FYNNEI. The CDR3 bases are TGTGCCAGCAGTGAAGGGGACTCAAGCACAGATACGCAGTATTTT. It is translated as CASSEGDSSTDTQYF.

This chain connects TRBV5-1 to TRBJ2-6, with 10 nucleotides matching TRBD1. The ends lost 2 bases at V and 9 bases at J; junction bases unmatched: 11. CDR1 and CDR2 (germline): SGHRS, YFSETQ. The CDR3 consists of 17 residues. The chain's CDR3 is CASSFRPGTGDGNVLTF. In DNA form, the CDR3 reads TGCGCCAGCAGCTTTCGTCCCGGGACAGGGGATGGCAACGTCCTGACTTTC. The full variable domain, completed using reference TRBV5-1 and TRBJ2-6, is KAGVTQTPRYLIKTRGQQVTLSCSPISGHRSVSWYQQTPGQGLQFLFEYFSETQRNKGNFPGRFSGRQFSNSRSEMNVSTLELGDSALYLCASSFRPGTGDGNVLTFGAGSRLTVL.

The chain couples TRBV2 to TRBJ2-7; TRBD1 agrees at 9 bases. V lost 2 bases and J lost 2; bases outside the gene matches: 4. The CDR3 loop spans 15 amino acids. Germline V CDR1 and CDR2: SNHLY, FYNNEI. This chain's CDR3 is CASSERQGGPYEQYF. The DNA for the CDR3 is TGTGCCAGCAGTGAAAGACAGGGGGGCCCCTACGAGCAGTACTTC.

This clonotype was observed a few times. The rearrangement uses TRBV5-1 and TRBJ2-1; TRBD2 aligns across 10 bases. Trimming took 3 bases from V and 2 from J; bases not matched to a gene: 8. Germline CDR1 reads SGHRS; CDR2 reads YFSETQ. The CDR3 extends over 17 amino acids. The CDR3 reads CASSSLPGLATYNEQFF. The CDR3 DNA reads as TGCGCCAGCAGCTCATTACCGGGACTAGCGACCTACAATGAGCAGTTCTTC.

This chain links TRBV12-3 or TRBV12-4 with TRBJ2-3, with a possible D match to TRBD2 (6 bases). The V end lost 6 bases, the J end lost 10 bases, and 11 bases lay between the germline ends. The CDR3 contains 11 residues. This CDR3 reads CASSLRLAQYF. For the CDR3, the DNA is TGTGCCAGCAGCCTCCGACTAGCGCAGTATTTT.

V and J are TRBV19 and TRBJ1-1, with D unresolved. CDR1 is LNHDA and CDR2 is SQIVND in the germline V gene (reference sequence). This CDR3 has 16 amino acids. Trimming left V 5 bases short and J 0 bases short, with 16 bases between. CDR3 DNA sequence: TGTGCCAGTAGTCCCTCCTTTGGCCGATTGAACACTGAAGCTTTCTTT. It encodes CASSPSFGRLNTEAFF.

The chain is built from TRBV20-1 and TRBJ1-4; 8 bases match TRBD1. Germline V gene sequence: CDR1 DFQATT, CDR2 SNEGSKA (reference sequence). The CDR3 is made up of 12 amino acids. Unmatched junction bases numbered 2, after V lost 4 bases and J lost 7 bases. The CDR3 coding sequence is TGCAGTGCTACAGGGGGCCGTGAAAAACTGTTTTTT. It yields the protein CSATGGREKLFF.

Many counts were recorded for this clonotype. The V and J genes are TRBV9 and TRBJ2-7, with D perhaps TRBD1 or TRBD2 (7 bases each). Germline V CDR1 and CDR2: SGDLS, YYNGEE. Trimming removed 5 bases at V and 2 bases at J, with 17 bases between. The CDR3 is 15 amino acids. The CDR3 DNA sequence: TGTGCCAGCAGTCCTCAGGGAGGGGGCCCCTACGAGCAGTACTTC. Protein product: CASSPQGGGPYEQYF.

On this clonotype itself: This sequence may be a read error, since a much larger clone differs from it by one base. J is TRBJ2-5 and V is TRBV7-7, with 9 bases lining up with TRBD1. The CDR3 has 14 residues. The germline V gene has CDR1 SSHAT and CDR2 FNYEAQ (reference sequence). The CDR3 sequence: CASSPTGGKKTQYF. As DNA, the CDR3 is TGTGCTAGCAGCCCAACAGGGGGCAAAAAGACCCAGTACTTC.

The J gene is TRBJ2-7, the V gene TRBV20-1, with TRBD2 matching over 11 bases. The CDR3 covers 14 residues. V was clipped by 3 bases and J by 4 bases; unmatched bases: 5. In germline, CDR1 is DFQATT, CDR2 SNEGSKA (reference sequence). The CDR3 bases are TGCAGTGCTAGGACTAGCGGGGACCCTTACGAGCAGTACTTC. It translates to CSARTSGDPYEQYF.

This clonotype has ten or more counts. The V gene is TRBV18, the J gene TRBJ1-5; 7 nucleotides align to TRBD1. Germline V gives CDR1 KGHSH, CDR2 LQKENI. The CDR3 totals 13 residues. V was clipped by 6 bases and J by 6 bases; unmatched bases: 5. The CDR3 DNA sequence: TGTGCCAGCTCGCCAGACAGGGCTCAGCCCCAGCATTTT. Translation gives CASSPDRAQPQHF.

J is TRBJ2-5 and V is TRBV4-3, with TRBD2 matching over 14 bases. V was clipped by 0 bases and J by 5 bases; unmatched bases: 2. Germline loops: CDR1 LGHNA, CDR2 YSLEER. This CDR3 contains 16 residues. CDR3 loop: CASSQEGLAGEETQYF. DNA for the CDR3: TGCGCCAGCAGCCAAGAGGGACTAGCGGGAGAGGAGACCCAGTACTTC.

This clonotype has at least ten counts. The chain has TRBV6-1 and TRBJ2-3; 14 bases line up with TRBD2. The germline CDR1 and CDR2 sequences are MNHNS and SASEGT. This CDR3 is 16 amino acids long. Trimming took 6 bases from V and 6 from J; bases not matched to a gene: 8. Written as DNA, the CDR3 is TGTGCCAGCAGCTCGACTAGCGGGAGGGCCGTGGATACGCAGTATTTT. Its protein is CASSSTSGRAVDTQYF.